This entry concerns a single T cell receptor (beta chain). The data originate from a study of blood T cell repertoires in COVID-19. Study context: Italy, Spain and the United States were the sources of the convalescent and acute COVID-19 samples. The cDNA or gDNA used as material had been derived from T cells, B-cell-depleted T cells, or PBMCs.

Authors' analysis steps: Amplification from reference gene primers served as the basis for estimated nucleated cell counts. Produced via immunoSEQ multiplex PCR; TCRdb's table is partial and in-frame only. From that table come the V and J calls and clone size; the DNA was used to work out D and trimming. The sample lists approximately 260,000 clones, less than 85% seen once, with roughly 4.9% in the top ten. Trimming left V 0 bases short and J 4 bases short, with 11 bases between. This CDR3 spans 14 amino acids. Per germline, CDR1 SGDLS and CDR2 YYNGEE. The sample was peripheral blood. The chain carries TRBV9 and TRBJ2-7, with a tentative D call TRBD2 (5 bases). The clonotype was recovered from a woman older than 75 with active or convalescent COVID-19. The CDR3 region has the DNA TGTGCCAGCAGCGTAGGGCTAGGAGGTTACGAGCAGTACTTC. Protein sequence: CASSVGLGGYEQYF.